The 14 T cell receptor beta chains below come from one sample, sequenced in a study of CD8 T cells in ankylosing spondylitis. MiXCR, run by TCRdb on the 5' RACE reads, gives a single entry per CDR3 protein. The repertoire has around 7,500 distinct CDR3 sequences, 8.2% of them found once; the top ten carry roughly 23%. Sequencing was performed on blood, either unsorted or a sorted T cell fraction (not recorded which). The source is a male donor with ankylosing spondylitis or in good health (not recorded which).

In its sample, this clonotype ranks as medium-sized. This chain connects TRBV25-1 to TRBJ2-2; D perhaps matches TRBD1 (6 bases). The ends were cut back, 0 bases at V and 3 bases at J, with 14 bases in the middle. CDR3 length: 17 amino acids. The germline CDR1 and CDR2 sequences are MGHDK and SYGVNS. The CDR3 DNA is TGTGCCAGCAGTGAATATCTCACAGGGTCATACACCGGGGAGCTGTTTTTT. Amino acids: CASSEYLTGSYTGELFF. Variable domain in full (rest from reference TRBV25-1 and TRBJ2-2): EADIYQTPRYLVIGTGKKITLECSQTMGHDKMYWYQQDPGMELHLIHYSYGVNSTEKGDLSSESTVSRIRTEHFPLTLESARPSHTSQYLCASSEYLTGSYTGELFFGEGSRLTVL.

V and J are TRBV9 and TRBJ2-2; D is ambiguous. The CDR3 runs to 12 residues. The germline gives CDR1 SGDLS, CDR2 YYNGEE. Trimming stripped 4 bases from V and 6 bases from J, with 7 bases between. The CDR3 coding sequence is TGTGCCAGCAGCCCGAGTCCCGGGGAGCTGTTTTTT. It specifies CASSPSPGELFF.

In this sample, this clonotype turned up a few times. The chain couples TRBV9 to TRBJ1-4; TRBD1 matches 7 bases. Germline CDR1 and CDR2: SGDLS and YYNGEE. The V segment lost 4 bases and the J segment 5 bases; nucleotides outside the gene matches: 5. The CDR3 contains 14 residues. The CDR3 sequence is CASSPGGQNEKLFF. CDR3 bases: TGTGCCAGCAGCCCCGGGGGACAGAATGAAAAACTGTTTTTT.

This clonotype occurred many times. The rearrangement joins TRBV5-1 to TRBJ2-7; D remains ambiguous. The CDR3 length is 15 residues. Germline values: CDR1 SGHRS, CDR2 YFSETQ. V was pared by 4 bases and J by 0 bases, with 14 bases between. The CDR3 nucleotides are TGCGCCAGCAGCCTCGCGACTCTAAGCTCCTACGAGCAGTACGTC. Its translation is CASSLATLSSYEQYV.

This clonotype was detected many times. Written as DNA, the CDR3 is TGTGCCAGCAGCGGGGCTAGCGCTCTGAATGAGCAGTTCTTC. Its translation is CASSGASALNEQFF. The rearrangement links TRBV9 to TRBJ2-1, with D maybe TRBD2 (6 bases). The CDR3 has 14 amino acids. Germline CDR1 is SGDLS and CDR2 is YYNGEE. V was clipped by 3 bases and J by 7 bases, with 14 bases between them.

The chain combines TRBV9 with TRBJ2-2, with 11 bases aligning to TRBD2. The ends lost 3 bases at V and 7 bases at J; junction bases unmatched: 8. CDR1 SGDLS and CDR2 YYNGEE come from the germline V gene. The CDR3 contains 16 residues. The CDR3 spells CASSASSGGLGGELFF. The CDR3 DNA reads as TGTGCCAGCAGCGCTTCTAGCGGGGGGCTTGGCGGGGAGCTGTTTTTT.

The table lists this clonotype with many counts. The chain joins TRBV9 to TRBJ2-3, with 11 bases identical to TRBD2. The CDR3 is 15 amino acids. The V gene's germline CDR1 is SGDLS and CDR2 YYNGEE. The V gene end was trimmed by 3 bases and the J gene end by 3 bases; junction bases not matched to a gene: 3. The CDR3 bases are TGTGCCAGCAGCGATAGCGGGAGGGAGACAGATACGCAGTATTTT. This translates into CASSDSGRETDTQYF.

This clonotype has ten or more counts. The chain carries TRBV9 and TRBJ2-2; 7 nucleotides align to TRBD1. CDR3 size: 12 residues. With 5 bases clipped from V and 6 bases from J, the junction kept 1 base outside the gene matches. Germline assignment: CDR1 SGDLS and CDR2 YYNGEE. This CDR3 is CASRTGSGELFF. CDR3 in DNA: TGTGCCAGCAGGACAGGGTCCGGGGAGCTGTTTTTT.

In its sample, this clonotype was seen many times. The CDR3 DNA follows: TGTGCCAGCAGCACCGGGACTAGCGGGGGGTTAGGAACAGATACGCAGTATTTT. Encoded protein: CASSTGTSGGLGTDTQYF. V gene TRBV9 combines with J gene TRBJ2-3; TRBD2 agrees at 15 bases. This CDR3 is built from 18 residues. Trimming at V came to 4 bases and at J to 3 bases, leaving 9 bases not matched to a gene. The germline CDR1 and CDR2 sequences are SGDLS and YYNGEE.

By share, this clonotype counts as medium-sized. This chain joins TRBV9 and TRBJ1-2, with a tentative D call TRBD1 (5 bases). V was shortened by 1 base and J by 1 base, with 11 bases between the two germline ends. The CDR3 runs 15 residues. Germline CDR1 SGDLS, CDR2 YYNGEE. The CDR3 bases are TGTGCCAGCAGCGTACGGGTCCAGGGTAACTATGGCTACACCTTC. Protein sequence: CASSVRVQGNYGYTF. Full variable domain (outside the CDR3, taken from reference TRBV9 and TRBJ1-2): DSGVTQTPKHLITATGQRVTLRCSPRSGDLSVYWYQQSLDQGLQFLIQYYNGEERAKGNILERFSAQQFPDLHSELNLSSLELGDSALYFCASSVRVQGNYGYTFGSGTRLTVV.

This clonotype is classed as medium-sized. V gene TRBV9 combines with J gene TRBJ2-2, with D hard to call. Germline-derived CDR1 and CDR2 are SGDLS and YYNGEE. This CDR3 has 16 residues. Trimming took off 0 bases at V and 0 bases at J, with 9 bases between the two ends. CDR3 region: CASSVAGTANTGELFF. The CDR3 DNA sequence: TGTGCCAGCAGCGTAGCCGGTACCGCGAACACCGGGGAGCTGTTTTTT.

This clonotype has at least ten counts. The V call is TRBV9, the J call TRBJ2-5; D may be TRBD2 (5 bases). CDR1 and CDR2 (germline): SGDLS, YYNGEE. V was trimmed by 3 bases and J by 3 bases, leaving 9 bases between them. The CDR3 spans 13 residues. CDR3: CASSDGLEETQYF. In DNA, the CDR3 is TGTGCCAGCAGCGACGGACTGGAAGAGACCCAGTACTTC.

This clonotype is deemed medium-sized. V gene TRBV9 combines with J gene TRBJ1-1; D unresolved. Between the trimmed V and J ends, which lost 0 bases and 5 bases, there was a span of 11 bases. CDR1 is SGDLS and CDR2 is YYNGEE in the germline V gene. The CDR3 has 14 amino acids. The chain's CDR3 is CASSVAWAATEAFF. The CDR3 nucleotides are TGTGCCAGCAGCGTAGCTTGGGCGGCTACTGAAGCTTTCTTT. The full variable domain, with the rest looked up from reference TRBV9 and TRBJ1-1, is DSGVTQTPKHLITATGQRVTLRCSPRSGDLSVYWYQQSLDQGLQFLIQYYNGEERAKGNILERFSAQQFPDLHSELNLSSLELGDSALYFCASSVAWAATEAFFGQGTRLTVV.

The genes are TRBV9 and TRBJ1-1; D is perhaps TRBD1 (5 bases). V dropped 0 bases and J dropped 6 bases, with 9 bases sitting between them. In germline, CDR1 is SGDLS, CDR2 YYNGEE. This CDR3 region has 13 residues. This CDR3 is CASSVGWGPEAFF. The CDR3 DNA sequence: TGTGCCAGCAGCGTAGGTTGGGGACCTGAAGCTTTCTTT.